This T cell receptor beta chain was identified during a study of Graves' ophthalmopathy and Graves' hyperthyroidism. Across the whole study: Peripheral blood (taken before any treatment) was collected at initial diagnosis. Regarding the study as a whole: An approximately 82% specificity and approximately 88% sensitivity were achieved by a 13-signature model that separated ophthalmopathy from stable hyperthyroidism. Appearing in blood as well were most expanded thyroid clonotypes above 0.001 frequency.

This clonotype was seen only a few times. Its antigen is undetermined. The CDR3 loop spans 17 amino acids. In germline, CDR1 is LGHNT, CDR2 FRNRAP. Trimming removed 2 bases at V and 3 bases at J, with 19 bases between. RNA transcripts provided the template for amplifying TCR beta CDR3 regions. The workflow started with a first-round RT-PCR run with HTBI primers and then moved on to a second-round multiplex PCR. TCRdb re-called the multiplex PCR reads through MiXCR, storing one row per CDR3 protein. The sample lists 350,000 to 400,000 distinct CDR3 sequences, less than 20% occurring once. Isolation of PBMCs was performed using around 9.1 ml of fresh peripheral blood.

This receptor was obtained from a woman between 18 and 29 years old with stable Graves' hyperthyroidism. The chain links TRBV12-5 to TRBJ1-2; D remains ambiguous. The sample comprised peripheral blood. The CDR3 spells CASGLSPTIEQYYGYTF. For the CDR3, the DNA is TGTGCTAGTGGTTTGTCCCCCACCATAGAACAATACTATGGCTACACCTTC.